The T cell receptor beta chain described here comes from a study of T-cell memory formation after mild COVID-19. Study results and caveats: Cross-reactive memory appears to have joined, as suggested by some responding clones showing up in pre-infection memory. Among clones contracting day 15 to 85, CD4/CD8 was balanced, whereas later expanders leaned CD4+. The second-wave clones peaking on day 37 were not confirmed as SARS-CoV-2-specific.

This clonotype has more than one count but fewer than ten. Its specificity is not known. This CDR3 contains 16 residues. Germline V gene data show CDR1 as SGHDT and CDR2 as YYEEEE. Trimming cost V 4 bases and J 3 bases, with 20 bases left between them. TCR alpha and TCR beta cDNA libraries carrying sample barcodes and UMIs were produced by 5'RACE using constant-segment primers. TCRdb ran MiXCR on the 5' RACE reads and lists one entry per CDR3 protein. The data hold 550,000 to 700,000 distinct CDR3 sequences, with roughly 17% observed a single time. The clonotype originates from an adult woman who had mild COVID-19 (a few samples of this study predate the infection). Cell type and time point are not known. The source material was PBMCs or a T cell subset sorted from them (not recorded which). This chain links TRBV5-6 with TRBJ2-7, with D possibly being TRBD2 (6 bases). CDR3 bases: TGTGCCAGCAGCCTGGAGGGTCTAGGGGTAGGCTACGAGCAGTACTTC. Its translation: CASSLEGLGVGYEQYF.